A single sample is the source of the 30 T cell receptor beta chains below, sequenced in a study of T cell responses to AZD1222 COVID-19 vaccine. Libraries were prepared by immunoSEQ multiplex PCR; TCRdb keeps only in-frame clonotypes and omits some of them. The profile shows about 150,000 clones, about 93% of them singletons. Sample: peripheral blood, taken 28 days after the second AZD1222 dose. The receptors come from an adult who received the AZD1222 COVID-19 vaccine.

The chain combines TRBV7-9 with TRBJ2-2; D ambiguous. Germline loops: CDR1 SEHNR, CDR2 FQNEAQ (reference sequence). The CDR3 extends over 14 amino acids. V lost 1 base to trimming and J lost 5 bases, with 8 bases between them. CDR3 nucleotide sequence: TGTGCCAGCAGCTTAGTACCAAGTACCGGGGAGCTGTTTTTT. Translating it yields CASSLVPSTGELFF.

V gene TRBV5-6 combines with J gene TRBJ2-2, with D possibly matching TRBD2 (5 bases). The V gene lost 6 bases and the J gene lost 5 bases, with 17 bases spanning the gap. This CDR3 has 15 residues. Germline assignment: CDR1 SGHDT and CDR2 YYEEEE. CDR3 region: CASTAGSRTTGELFF. For the CDR3, the DNA is TGTGCCAGCACCGCTGGATCCCGGACTACCGGGGAGCTGTTTTTT. Drawing the rest from reference TRBV5-6 and TRBJ2-2, the complete variable domain is DAGVTQSPTHLIKTRGQQVTLRCSPKSGHDTVSWYQQALGQGPQFIFQYYEEEERQRGNFPDRFSGHQFPNYSSELNVNALLLGDSALYLCASTAGSRTTGELFFGEGSRLTVL.

This clone was detected only once. This chain links TRBV7-9 with TRBJ2-1; 9 nucleotides match TRBD2. CDR3 length equals 16 residues. The V gene end was trimmed by 5 bases and the J gene end by 9 bases; junction bases not matched to a gene: 14. Germline V gene data show CDR1 as SEHNR and CDR2 as FQNEAQ (reference sequence). The CDR3 DNA follows: TGTGCCAGCAGCCCCCCGACTAGCGGCCTTCCCGGTGAGCAGTTCTTC. Encoded protein: CASSPPTSGLPGEQFF.

The chain combines TRBV7-9 with TRBJ1-1; D not certain. The CDR3 sequence is 14 residues long. Germline V gene data show CDR1 as SEHNR and CDR2 as FQNEAQ (reference sequence). V lost 5 bases, J lost 0 bases, and 10 bases lay in between. The CDR3 protein is CASSPQLLNTEAFF. CDR3 nucleotides: TGTGCCAGCAGCCCCCAACTCCTGAACACTGAAGCTTTCTTT.

This clone was seen a single time. This chain joins TRBV6-4 and TRBJ2-1; TRBD2 aligns across 12 bases. CDR1 and CDR2 (germline): MRHNA, SNTAGT. The CDR3 runs to 16 residues. The V segment lost 6 bases and the J segment 4 bases; nucleotides outside the gene matches: 7. CDR3 region: CASRESGLAGYNEQFF. In DNA form, the CDR3 reads TGTGCCAGCAGAGAGAGCGGACTAGCGGGATACAATGAGCAGTTCTTC.

This clone was observed once. The rearrangement uses TRBV6-2 or TRBV6-3 and TRBJ2-2; D not certain. V shed 3 bases and J shed 0 bases, with 11 bases lying between them. The length of the CDR3 is 16 residues. Germline values: CDR1 MNHEY, CDR2 SVGEGT. CDR3 protein: CASSYNRNANTGELFF. The CDR3 DNA reads as TGTGCCAGCAGTTATAACCGAAACGCGAACACCGGGGAGCTGTTTTTT.

V usage is TRBV7-9 and J usage is TRBJ2-7; the D is unclear. Germline V CDR1 and CDR2: SEHNR, FQNEAQ (reference sequence). Trimming took 11 bases from V and 1 from J, leaving 9 bases between them. The length of the CDR3 is 11 residues. The CDR3 region is CAPTRSYEQYF. The CDR3 DNA reads as TGTGCCCCGACTCGGTCCTACGAGCAGTACTTC.

The V and J genes are TRBV19 and TRBJ1-5; 8 positions match TRBD1. The CDR3 length is 16 residues. Germline-derived CDR1 and CDR2 are LNHDA and SQIVND (reference sequence). The V and J ends lost 5 bases and 2 bases, in that order; junction bases with no gene match: 8. The CDR3 DNA follows: TGTGCCAGTAGTCGGACAGGGAAAGTTGGCAATCAGCCCCAGCATTTT. Translating gives CASSRTGKVGNQPQHF.

This chain links TRBV27 with TRBJ2-1; D might be TRBD2 (5 bases). The CDR3 has 15 residues. Germline CDR1 MNHEY, CDR2 SMNVEV (reference sequence). Trimming cost V 0 bases and J 9 bases, with 15 bases left between them. CDR3 DNA: TGTGCCAGCAGTTTATCACCTAGCTGGACGGGTGAGCAGTTCTTC. Amino acid sequence: CASSLSPSWTGEQFF.

The CDR3 sequence: CASSLMWAISGKGDTQYF. The CDR3, as DNA: TGTGCCAGCAGCCTCATGTGGGCTATATCCGGGAAGGGAGATACGCAGTATTTT. The chain combines TRBV27 with TRBJ2-3, with D tentatively TRBD2 (5 bases). Germline values: CDR1 MNHEY, CDR2 SMNVEV (reference sequence). The V end lost 6 bases, the J end lost 5 bases, and 27 bases lay between the germline ends. The length of the CDR3 is 18 residues.

The gene calls are TRBV3-1 (or the pseudogene TRBV3-2) and TRBJ1-1; tentatively, D is TRBD1 (6 bases). The CDR3 is made up of 13 amino acids. V lost 1 base, J lost 11 bases, and 14 bases lay in between. Germline CDR1 is LGHDT and CDR2 is YNNKEL (reference sequence). CDR3 nucleotides: TGTGCCAGCAGCCAAGTAGGGGGGGCTGGGGCTTTCTTT. Its protein product is CASSQVGGAGAFF.

This clone has a single count. The rearrangement uses TRBV6-5 and TRBJ1-4; TRBD1 aligns across 7 bases. V dropped 5 bases and J dropped 7; count of bases not matched to a gene: 10. The CDR3 has 15 amino acids. The V gene's germline CDR1 is MNHEY and CDR2 SVGAGI. The CDR3 region has the DNA TGTGCCAGCAGTACCTCGACAGGGTGGGGTGAAAAACTGTTTTTT. Protein sequence: CASSTSTGWGEKLFF.

The chain has TRBV10-2 and TRBJ1-2; 8 nucleotides line up with TRBD1. J gave up 6 bases and V 10 bases, and 10 bases lay outside the gene matches. The CDR3 covers 13 residues. Germline CDR1 is WSHSY and CDR2 is SAAADI. In DNA, the CDR3 is TGCGCCACCGTAGACAGGGGCAGGGATGGCTACACCTTC. Amino acids: CATVDRGRDGYTF.

This sequence joins TRBV21-1 and TRBJ1-1; no check of the table's D call, TRBD1, against the DNA was made. TRBV21-1 is a recognized pseudogene. The CDR3 is made up of 19 amino acids. CDR3 bases: TGTGCCAGCAGCTACTTTGAACCCGGGACAGGGGCGTCGGGTACTGAAGCTTTCTTT. Translating it yields CASSYFEPGTGASGTEAFF.

V usage is TRBV27 and J usage is TRBJ1-2, with TRBD1 as a possible D gene (5 bases). Per the germline V gene, CDR1 is MNHEY and CDR2 is SMNVEV (reference sequence). This CDR3 contains 13 residues. V was cut by 5 bases and J by 8 bases, with 15 bases left in between. The CDR3 region is CASSPGTFAGYTF. CDR3 DNA sequence: TGTGCCAGCAGTCCCGGGACCTTCGCCGGCTACACCTTC.

The rearrangement uses TRBV29-1 and TRBJ1-2; D uncertain. The CDR3 sequence is 13 residues long. CDR1 SQVTM and CDR2 ANQGSEA come from the germline V gene. V was trimmed by 4 bases and J by 6 bases, leaving 15 bases between them. CDR3 region: CSVGGGPGDGYTF. CDR3 bases: TGCAGCGTTGGCGGTGGGCCTGGCGATGGCTACACCTTC. Based on the CDR3 plus reference TRBV29-1 and TRBJ1-2, the full variable domain is SAVISQKPSRDICQRGTSLTIQCQVDSQVTMMFWYRQQPGQSLTLIATANQGSEATYESGFVIDKFPISRPNLTFSTLTVSNMSPEDSSIYLCSVGGGPGDGYTFGSGTRLTVV.

This clone was recorded once. This chain uses TRBV18 with TRBJ2-3; 14 nucleotides line up with TRBD2. V trimming: 3 bases; J trimming: 3 bases; junction bases outside the gene matches: 5. Germline V gene lookup returns CDR1 KGHSH and CDR2 LQKENI. The CDR3 contains 17 residues. CDR3 coding DNA: TGTGCCAGCTCACCGGGACTAGCGGGAGAAAGAACAGATACGCAGTATTTT. Protein: CASSPGLAGERTDTQYF.

V usage is TRBV7-8 and J usage is TRBJ1-5, with D unclear. The V end lost 1 base, the J end lost 5 bases, and 6 bases lay between the germline ends. The V gene's germline CDR1 is SGHVS and CDR2 FQNEAQ. CDR3 length: 13 residues. CDR3 sequence (DNA): TGTGCCAGCAGCTTAGGGCTCGATCAGCCCCAGCATTTT. This translates into CASSLGLDQPQHF.

This chain uses TRBV2 with TRBJ1-2, with D possibly being TRBD1 (6 bases). Germline CDR1 and CDR2: SNHLY and FYNNEI. The CDR3 contains 14 residues. Trimming left V 2 bases short and J 4 bases short, with 11 bases between. CDR3 coding DNA: TGTGCCAGCAGTGAACTGGGGGGCAGCTATGGCTACACCTTC. Protein product: CASSELGGSYGYTF.

This chain links TRBV30 with TRBJ2-1; D is perhaps TRBD1 or TRBD2 (5 bases each). Trimming pared 4 bases from V and 4 bases from J, leaving 14 bases between. Germline V gene data show CDR1 as GTSNPN and CDR2 as SVGIG (reference sequence). The CDR3 is made up of 14 amino acids. CDR3 nucleotides: TGTGCCTGGAACGTCAGGGCGGGTTACAATGAGCAGTTCTTC. Its translation is CAWNVRAGYNEQFF.

The rearrangement links TRBV5-5 to TRBJ1-5; unclear D gene. The V end was cut by 2 bases, the J end by 2 bases, with 14 bases between. CDR3 size: 16 residues. Germline CDR1 and CDR2: SGHKS and YYEKEE (reference sequence). The CDR3 spells CASSFGPIIGNQPQHF. CDR3 nucleotides: TGTGCCAGCAGCTTCGGGCCGATAATAGGCAATCAGCCCCAGCATTTT.

The V gene is TRBV2, the J gene TRBJ1-2, with 7 bases matching TRBD1. CDR1 SNHLY and CDR2 FYNNEI come from the germline V gene. The CDR3 consists of 14 residues. V dropped 6 bases and J dropped 0; count of bases not matched to a gene: 4. The CDR3 DNA sequence: TGTGCCAGCAGGGGGACAGCTTCTAACTATGGCTACACCTTC. Translated, it gives CASRGTASNYGYTF. Supplemented by reference TRBV2 and TRBJ1-2, the full variable domain reads EPEVTQTPSHQVTQMGQEVILRCVPISNHLYFYWYRQILGQKVEFLVSFYNNEISEKSEIFDDQFSVERPDGSNFTLKIRSTKLEDSAMYFCASRGTASNYGYTFGSGTRLTVV.

This chain links TRBV4-1 with TRBJ1-3; TRBD1 might be the D (5 bases). CDR1 is MGHRA, CDR2 YSYEKL, per germline. Trimming removed 4 bases at V and 4 bases at J, with 14 bases between. This CDR3 is built from 15 residues. The CDR3 loop reads CASSPGGGSGNTIYF. In DNA, the CDR3 is TGCGCCAGCAGCCCCGGGGGGGGTTCGGGAAACACCATATATTTT.

The V call is TRBV2, the J call TRBJ2-6; D is uncertain. V was cut by 4 bases and J by 1 base, with 8 bases left in between. This CDR3 comprises 15 residues. CDR1 and CDR2 from the germline V gene are SNHLY and FYNNEI. The CDR3 protein is CASSGGKSGANVLTF. In DNA, the CDR3 is TGTGCCAGCAGTGGTGGGAAGTCTGGGGCCAACGTCCTGACTTTC.

The rearrangement uses TRBV7-9 and TRBJ1-1, with D perhaps matching TRBD1 (6 bases). CDR1 is SEHNR, CDR2 FQNEAQ, per germline (reference sequence). The CDR3 is 18 residues long. Trimming removed 3 bases at V and 2 bases at J, with 22 bases between. CDR3 sequence (DNA): TGTGCCAGCAGCTTTAAACCTTTTGTAGGGGGACCCAACACTGAAGCTTTCTTT. Encoded protein: CASSFKPFVGGPNTEAFF.

In its sample, this clone was seen once. This chain joins TRBV14 and TRBJ2-2; 8 bases fit TRBD2. This CDR3 comprises 14 residues. V shed 6 bases, J shed 5 bases, and the junction held 5 bases outside the gene matches. Germline CDR1 reads SGHDN; CDR2 reads FVKESK. Written as DNA, the CDR3 is TGTGCCAGCAGAATCGGGAGGGGGACCGGGGAGCTGTTTTTT. As protein: CASRIGRGTGELFF.

The gene calls are TRBV7-9 and TRBJ1-5; D unclear. Germline lookup yields CDR1 SEHNR and CDR2 FQNEAQ (reference sequence). The CDR3 consists of 13 residues. Trimming removed 4 bases from V and 0 bases from J, with 4 bases in between. CDR3 sequence (DNA): TGTGCCAGCAGCTATTATAGCAATCAGCCCCAGCATTTT. This gives the protein CASSYYSNQPQHF.

The rearrangement uses TRBV11-2 and TRBJ2-7; a weak D match, TRBD2 (6 bases). The CDR3 has 17 residues. In germline, CDR1 is SGHAT, CDR2 FQNNGV. The ends were cut back, 4 bases at V and 3 bases at J, with 22 bases in the middle. The CDR3 loop is CASSSPFSGLPIYEQYF. CDR3 nucleotides: TGTGCCAGCAGCTCACCCTTTTCAGGACTACCTATCTACGAGCAGTACTTC.

The V gene is TRBV7-8, the J gene TRBJ1-4, with 7 bases lining up with TRBD1. Germline values: CDR1 SGHVS, CDR2 FQNEAQ. With V trimmed by 3 bases and J by 10 bases, 11 bases remained unmatched. The CDR3 is 15 residues long. In DNA, the CDR3 is TGTGCCAGCAGCTTCGGCGACAGGGAGGGTGGAAAACTGTTTTTT. Encoded protein: CASSFGDREGGKLFF.

J is TRBJ2-3 and V is TRBV6-5; 12 positions agree with TRBD2. This CDR3 has 15 residues. Germline V lookup: CDR1 MNHEY, CDR2 SVGAGI. The V segment lost 7 bases and the J segment 2 bases; nucleotides outside the gene matches: 4. For the CDR3, the DNA is TGTGCCAGCACACGGACTAGCGGGGCCACAGATACGCAGTATTTT. Translated, it gives CASTRTSGATDTQYF.